This passage covers 5 T cell receptor beta chains from one sample sequenced in a study of blood T cells in healthy people across ages. Sample-barcoded 5' priming and a J-beta primer mix drove a second PCR of roughly 6 to 12 cycles. In TCRdb, the 5' RACE reads were re-called with MiXCR into one record per CDR3 protein. The profile shows roughly 2 million distinct CDR3 sequences, 49% of them singletons. The sample comprised blood. Receptor source: a woman between 40 and 55 years old in good health.

This chain connects TRBV11-2 to TRBJ2-3; tentatively, D is TRBD2 (5 bases). V was clipped by 0 bases and J by 2 bases, with 12 bases between them. The CDR3 is 16 amino acids. The germline CDR1 and CDR2 sequences are SGHAT and FQNNGV. The CDR3 loop reads CASSLEIAGNTDTQYF. CDR3 bases: TGTGCCAGCAGCTTAGAGATTGCGGGTAACACAGATACGCAGTATTTT.

The chain has TRBV6-5 and TRBJ1-4, with 8 bases lining up with TRBD1. The germline V gene encodes CDR1 MNHEY and CDR2 SVGAGI. The CDR3 has 19 residues. With 0 bases clipped from V and 11 bases from J, the junction kept 20 bases outside the gene matches. CDR3 coding DNA: TGTGCCAGCAGTTACTCGATGATGGGGTCAACAGGGGGATTAGGGAAACTGTTTTTT. Amino acid sequence: CASSYSMMGSTGGLGKLFF.

There are a few counts of this clonotype. V gene TRBV11-2 combines with J gene TRBJ2-4; D is unclear. V lost 0 bases and J lost 0, with 15 bases in between. There are 18 residues in the CDR3. Germline V lookup: CDR1 SGHAT, CDR2 FQNNGV. The CDR3 region is CASSLDYGDGRAKNIQYF. Written as DNA, the CDR3 is TGTGCCAGCAGCTTAGATTATGGCGATGGACGAGCCAAAAACATTCAGTACTTC.

The chain couples TRBV10-3 to TRBJ2-3; D possibly corresponds to TRBD1 (5 bases). Germline V gene lookup returns CDR1 ENHRY and CDR2 SYGVKD. This CDR3 comprises 16 residues. Trimming stripped 4 bases from V and 5 bases from J, with 19 bases between. Here the CDR3 reads CAISGVQEIPQDTQYF. DNA of the CDR3: TGTGCCATCAGTGGGGTACAGGAGATTCCCCAAGATACGCAGTATTTT.

This chain links TRBV7-2 with TRBJ2-7; D perhaps matches TRBD1 (6 bases). This CDR3 is 15 amino acids long. The germline V and J ends were trimmed by 1 base and 1 base, with 11 bases remaining between them. CDR1 and CDR2 from the germline V gene are SGHTA and FQGNSA. CDR3 region: CASSLEGVESYEQYF. CDR3 DNA sequence: TGTGCCAGCAGCTTAGAGGGGGTGGAGTCCTACGAGCAGTACTTC. The variable domain in full, with the rest retrieved from reference TRBV7-2 and TRBJ2-7, is GAGVSQSPSNKVTEKGKDVELRCDPISGHTALYWYRQSLGQGLEFLIYFQGNSAPDKSGLPSDRFSAERTGGSVSTLTIQRTQQEDSAVYLCASSLEGVESYEQYFGPGTRLTVT.